This entry lists 27 T cell receptor beta chains sequenced from one sample in a study of blood T cell repertoires in COVID-19. Assay: immunoSEQ multiplex PCR; the TCRdb copy retains only in-frame clones and omits some. The table records approximately 210,000 clones, 70% to 90% of them present only once. The sample taken for sequencing was peripheral blood. These receptors came from a woman between 50 and 59 years old with active or convalescent COVID-19.

The gene calls are TRBV24-1 and TRBJ1-1; no reliable D call. The CDR3 is 13 residues long. V lost 8 bases and J lost 4, with 13 bases in between. Germline-derived CDR1 and CDR2 are KGHDR and SFDVKD. For the CDR3, the DNA is TGTGCCACCAAGCCGCGAGTCGGCACTGAAGCTTTCTTT. It is translated as CATKPRVGTEAFF.

V gene TRBV11-2 combines with J gene TRBJ2-3; 7 bases line up with TRBD2. The V segment lost 5 bases and the J segment 6 bases; nucleotides outside the gene matches: 2. The CDR3 has 12 amino acids. The germline gives CDR1 SGHAT, CDR2 FQNNGV. The CDR3 DNA follows: TGTGCCAGCAGCCTCGGGGGGGATACGCAGTATTTT. Amino acid sequence: CASSLGGDTQYF.

This clone was seen once. V is TRBV10-3 and J is TRBJ2-1; TRBD2 aligns across 11 bases. This CDR3 contains 15 residues. V lost 4 bases and J lost 5; bases outside the gene matches: 4. Germline V gene lookup returns CDR1 ENHRY and CDR2 SYGVKD. The CDR3 is CAISAPTSGNNEQFF. DNA for the CDR3: TGTGCCATCAGTGCCCCGACTAGCGGGAACAATGAGCAGTTCTTC.

The V gene is TRBV4-2, the J gene TRBJ2-3; 7 bases are shared with TRBD2. CDR1 is LGHNA, CDR2 YNFKEQ, per germline. The CDR3 covers 15 residues. Losses at the gene ends were 4 bases for V and 5 bases for J; bases not matched to a gene: 9. CDR3 amino acids: CASSLRGRVEDTQYF. CDR3 bases: TGTGCCAGCAGCCTTCGAGGGAGGGTGGAAGATACGCAGTATTTT.

This clone was recorded a few times. The V gene is TRBV3-1 (or the pseudogene TRBV3-2), the J gene TRBJ1-2; D is uncertain. Trimming took off 0 bases at V and 8 bases at J, with 13 bases between the two ends. The length of the CDR3 is 14 residues. Germline V lookup: CDR1 LGHDT, CDR2 YNNKEL (reference sequence). CDR3 bases: TGTGCCAGCAGCCAAGATCGAGGAGGCAGGGGCTACACCTTC. Residues: CASSQDRGGRGYTF.

The J gene is TRBJ1-5, the V gene TRBV2; no firm D call. CDR1 is SNHLY, CDR2 FYNNEI, per germline. The CDR3 has 14 amino acids. Trimming took off 6 bases at V and 0 bases at J, with 9 bases between the two ends. CDR3 DNA: TGTGCCAGCAGGCGGGTTAATAGCAATCAGCCCCAGCATTTT. It yields the protein CASRRVNSNQPQHF.

The chain couples TRBV6-5 to TRBJ1-1; D is perhaps TRBD1 (6 bases). The CDR3 is made up of 14 amino acids. Trimming shortened V by 6 bases and J by 1 base, and 12 bases separated the two germline ends. Germline CDR1 is MNHEY and CDR2 is SVGAGI. CDR3 nucleotides: TGTGCCAGCAGGAGGGACACAAAGAACACTGAAGCTTTCTTT. This encodes CASRRDTKNTEAFF.

The chain joins TRBV20-1 to TRBJ2-3; the match to TRBD2 covers 7 bases. Germline-derived CDR1 and CDR2 are DFQATT and SNEGSKA (reference sequence). The V and J ends lost 3 bases and 4 bases, in that order; junction bases with no gene match: 10. The CDR3 extends over 15 amino acids. CDR3 region: CSASDRGVLSDTQYF. DNA for the CDR3: TGCAGTGCTAGTGATCGGGGGGTTTTGTCAGATACGCAGTATTTT.

This clone was observed a few times. The chain is built from TRBV11-2 and TRBJ1-5; perhaps TRBD1 as D (5 bases). From germline, CDR1 is SGHAT and CDR2 FQNNGV. The V end lost 0 bases, the J end lost 5 bases, and 5 bases lay between the germline ends. The CDR3 runs 13 residues. The DNA of the CDR3 is TGTGCCAGCAGCTTAGAAGGGGATCAGCCCCAGCATTTT. This encodes CASSLEGDQPQHF.

CDR3 DNA sequence: TGTGCCATCAGTGAGTCGAGAGGGCGTCCGAACACTGAAGCTTTCTTT. Translation gives CAISESRGRPNTEAFF. The chain links TRBV10-3 to TRBJ1-1; D gene ambiguous. Germline V gene data show CDR1 as ENHRY and CDR2 as SYGVKD. The CDR3 is 16 amino acids. Deletions cut 0 bases from V and 1 base from J, with 12 bases between.

This chain links TRBV5-1 with TRBJ1-5; 7 bases align to TRBD1. Per the germline V gene, CDR1 is SGHRS and CDR2 is YFSETQ. V dropped 2 bases and J dropped 7; count of bases not matched to a gene: 6. The CDR3 contains 14 residues. CDR3 DNA: TGCGCCAGCAGCTTCGGGACAGAGGCCCAGCCCCAGCATTTT. This codes for CASSFGTEAQPQHF.

The chain couples TRBV5-1 to TRBJ2-1, with a weak D call TRBD1 (5 bases). CDR1 is SGHRS, CDR2 YFSETQ, per germline. This CDR3 region has 14 residues. With 4 bases removed from V and 6 bases from J, the gap between germline ends came to 14 bases. CDR3 sequence reads: CASSEDSSRNEQFF. In DNA form, the CDR3 reads TGCGCCAGCAGCGAAGACAGTTCGCGCAATGAGCAGTTCTTC.

The chain recombines TRBV5-8 with TRBJ2-2; D is possibly TRBD1 (5 bases). Between the trimmed V and J ends, which lost 0 bases and 4 bases, there was a span of 16 bases. Per the germline V gene, CDR1 is SGHTS and CDR2 is YDEGEE. This CDR3 has 17 amino acids. The chain's CDR3 is CASSLVGAKGPTGELFF. Written as DNA, the CDR3 is TGTGCCAGCAGCTTGGTAGGGGCGAAGGGCCCCACCGGGGAGCTGTTTTTT. Full variable domain (remainder filled in from reference TRBV5-8 and TRBJ2-2): EAGVTQSPTHLIKTRGQQATLRCSPISGHTSVYWYQQALGLGLQFLLWYDEGEERNRGNFPPRFSGRQFPNYSSELNVNALELEDSALYLCASSLVGAKGPTGELFFGEGSRLTVL.

CDR3 sequence (DNA): TGTGCCAGCAGTCAGGGAGACAGGGCCACCGGGGAGCTGTTTTTT. Protein product: CASSQGDRATGELFF. The rearrangement links TRBV28 to TRBJ2-2; 7 nucleotides match TRBD1. The V gene end was trimmed by 5 bases and the J gene end by 4 bases; junction bases not matched to a gene: 7. The CDR3 length is 15 residues. CDR1 is MDHEN, CDR2 SYDVKM, per germline. Based on the CDR3 plus reference TRBV28 and TRBJ2-2, the full variable domain is DVKVTQSSRYLVKRTGEKVFLECVQDMDHENMFWYRQDPGLGLRLIYFSYDVKMKEKGDIPEGYSVSREKKERFSLILESASTNQTSMYLCASSQGDRATGELFFGEGSRLTVL.

This clone was observed once. This rearrangement joins TRBV20-1 to TRBJ2-3; no clear D gene. Per the germline V gene, CDR1 is DFQATT and CDR2 is SNEGSKA (reference sequence). The CDR3 runs 10 residues. Trimming pared 3 bases from V and 6 bases from J, leaving 4 bases between. CDR3 amino acids: CSAREDTQYF. The CDR3 DNA reads as TGCAGTGCTAGGGAGGATACGCAGTATTTT.

The chain uses TRBV6-5 and TRBJ1-5, with 8 bases lining up with TRBD1. The CDR3 extends over 15 amino acids. Germline loops: CDR1 MNHEY, CDR2 SVGAGI. After removal of 0 bases from V and 7 bases from J, the junction contained 5 bases not matched to a gene. CDR3 in amino acids: CASSYSGDRRQPQHF. CDR3 nucleotide sequence: TGTGCCAGCAGTTACTCGGGGGACAGGCGACAGCCCCAGCATTTT.

V is TRBV10-3 and J is TRBJ1-2, with D possibly being TRBD1 (6 bases). This CDR3 contains 15 residues. The germline V and J ends were trimmed by 2 bases and 2 bases, with 12 bases remaining between them. CDR1 is ENHRY, CDR2 SYGVKD, per germline. The CDR3 coding sequence is TGTGCCATCAGTGAGCCCGGGGGGCGAAACTATGGCTACACCTTC. Amino acids: CAISEPGGRNYGYTF.

The rearrangement joins TRBV10-3 to TRBJ1-2, with D perhaps matching TRBD1 (5 bases). Looked up from germline, CDR1 is ENHRY and CDR2 is SYGVKD. The V end was cut by 0 bases, the J end by 4 bases, with 9 bases between. The CDR3 contains 14 residues. CDR3 loop: CAISESGGGYGYTF. CDR3 DNA: TGTGCCATCAGTGAGTCTGGGGGAGGCTATGGCTACACCTTC.

The CDR3, as DNA: TGTGCCAGCAGCGTTTCCCCCTCGGGGGAAATCTACGAGCAGTACTTC. This sequence encodes CASSVSPSGEIYEQYF. The chain carries TRBV9 and TRBJ2-7; maybe TRBD2 (6 bases). V was shortened by 2 bases and J by 3 bases, with 18 bases between the two germline ends. This CDR3 is 16 amino acids long. Germline CDR1 and CDR2: SGDLS and YYNGEE.

The chain carries TRBV6-5 and TRBJ2-2; TRBD2 matches 7 bases. The CDR3 runs 13 residues. Trimming removed 5 bases from V and 3 bases from J; junction bases left unmatched: 0. The germline CDR1 and CDR2 sequences are MNHEY and SVGAGI. The CDR3 spells CASSSGDTGELFF. The CDR3 DNA reads TGTGCCAGCAGTAGCGGGGACACCGGGGAGCTGTTTTTT.

V usage is TRBV7-8 and J usage is TRBJ1-1; 8 bases fit TRBD1. Germline V gene data show CDR1 as SGHVS and CDR2 as FQNEAQ. The CDR3 contains 14 residues. J gave up 2 bases and V 4 bases, and 3 bases lay outside the gene matches. The CDR3 here is CASSSGQENTEAFF. CDR3 nucleotide sequence: TGTGCCAGCAGCTCGGGACAGGAAAACACTGAAGCTTTCTTT.

The table lists this clone with a count of one. This chain links TRBV7-2 with TRBJ1-5; no definite D call. The CDR3 is 16 residues long. Per the germline V gene, CDR1 is SGHTA and CDR2 is FQGNSA. Trimming removed 1 base from V and 4 bases from J, with 14 bases in between. The CDR3 reads CASSLEVAGLNQPQHF. The DNA of the CDR3 is TGTGCCAGCAGCTTAGAGGTGGCAGGCCTGAATCAGCCCCAGCATTTT.

The chain combines TRBV28 with TRBJ1-1, with D perhaps TRBD1 (5 bases). Germline loops: CDR1 MDHEN, CDR2 SYDVKM. This CDR3 has 16 amino acids. V was shortened by 3 bases and J by 4 bases, with 18 bases between the two germline ends. Here the CDR3 DNA reads TGTGCCAGCAGTTTTTCTTTTCGGGGGAGGATCACTGAAGCTTTCTTT. This gives the protein CASSFSFRGRITEAFF. The full variable domain, rest sourced from reference TRBV28 and TRBJ1-1, is DVKVTQSSRYLVKRTGEKVFLECVQDMDHENMFWYRQDPGLGLRLIYFSYDVKMKEKGDIPEGYSVSREKKERFSLILESASTNQTSMYLCASSFSFRGRITEAFFGQGTRLTVV.

The chain links TRBV11-2 to TRBJ2-4, with TRBD2 identical over 8 bases. This CDR3 spans 15 amino acids. J gave up 0 bases and V 7 bases, and 5 bases lay outside the gene matches. CDR1 is SGHAT and CDR2 is FQNNGV in the germline V gene. For the CDR3, the DNA is TGTGCCAGCACTTTTAGCGGGGTAGCCAAAAACATTCAGTACTTC. As protein: CASTFSGVAKNIQYF.

The chain uses TRBV18 and TRBJ2-2; maybe TRBD2 (6 bases). In germline, CDR1 is KGHSH, CDR2 LQKENI. This CDR3 region has 15 residues. The germline V and J ends were trimmed by 6 bases and 6 bases, with 17 bases remaining between them. The CDR3 DNA follows: TGTGCCAGCTCGATCTTTTCGGGGGAAGCCGGGGAGCTGTTTTTT. Its protein product is CASSIFSGEAGELFF.

This clone was counted between two and nine times. The chain combines TRBV24-1 with TRBJ2-1; D is possibly TRBD2 (5 bases). The germline CDR1 and CDR2 sequences are KGHDR and SFDVKD. There are 14 residues in the CDR3. Trimming cost V 7 bases and J 8 bases, with 17 bases left between them. The CDR3 bases are TGTGCCACCAGACCGGGATCCGAGTGGCATGAGCAGTTCTTC. This codes for CATRPGSEWHEQFF.

The rearrangement joins TRBV19 to TRBJ1-1; D possibly corresponds to TRBD1 (5 bases). Germline V CDR1 and CDR2: LNHDA, SQIVND (reference sequence). Trimming removed 6 bases at V and 1 base at J, with 9 bases between. The CDR3 contains 13 residues. Written as DNA, the CDR3 is TGTGCCAGTAGCCCGACAGCGAACACTGAAGCTTTCTTT. Amino acids: CASSPTANTEAFF.